One and the same sample provided the 18 T cell receptor beta chains below, sequenced in a study of T cells in Graves' hyperthyroidism and ophthalmopathy. The CDR3 regions of TCR beta were amplified from RNA transcripts. Carried out on the TCR CDR3, a first-round RT-PCR used the HTBI primer set. TCRdb itself ran the multiplex PCR reads through MiXCR, one entry per CDR3 protein. Here the sample spans hundreds of thousands of distinct CDR3 sequences, 24% being singletons. Sample: blood. The receptors derive from a woman in her thirties or forties with Graves' ophthalmopathy.

This clonotype has a count of ten or more. The chain couples TRBV5-1 to TRBJ2-7, with 11 nucleotides matching TRBD2. The V and J ends lost 6 bases and 6 bases, in that order; junction bases with no gene match: 8. The CDR3 consists of 14 residues. Looked up from germline, CDR1 is SGHRS and CDR2 is YFSETQ. CDR3 protein: CASTIAGGLSEQYF. The CDR3 bases are TGCGCCAGCACCATAGCGGGAGGGCTCAGCGAGCAGTACTTC.

There are many counts of this clonotype. V usage is TRBV14 and J usage is TRBJ1-2, with 8 bases that match TRBD1. V lost 6 bases, J lost 7 bases, and 13 bases stayed unmatched. Germline V gene data show CDR1 as SGHDN and CDR2 as FVKESK. This CDR3 spans 15 amino acids. The CDR3, as DNA: TGTGCCAGCAGACCAAGCCCGGCCAGGGGGCTTGGCTACACCTTC. It is translated as CASRPSPARGLGYTF. The variable domain in full, with the rest retrieved from reference TRBV14 and TRBJ1-2, is EAGVTQFPSHSVIEKGQTVTLRCDPISGHDNLYWYRRVMGKEIKFLLHFVKESKQDESGMPNNRFLAERTGGTYSTLKVQPAELEDSGVYFCASRPSPARGLGYTFGSGTRLTVV.

The V and J genes are TRBV10-3 and TRBJ2-5; 8 bases match TRBD1. Germline assignment: CDR1 ENHRY and CDR2 SYGVKD. V lost 5 bases, J lost 4 bases, and 3 bases stayed unmatched. This CDR3 has 13 residues. The CDR3 protein is CAISPTGVETQYF. CDR3 DNA: TGTGCCATCAGTCCGACAGGGGTAGAGACCCAGTACTTC.

This clonotype was seen at least ten times. The rearrangement uses TRBV12-3 or TRBV12-4 and TRBJ1-1; TRBD1 matches 12 bases. This CDR3 comprises 15 residues. Trimming at V came to 4 bases and at J to 5 bases, leaving 5 bases not matched to a gene. CDR3 DNA: TGTGCCAGCAGTTCCGGGACAGGGGGCTTTACTGAAGCTTTCTTT. Translation gives CASSSGTGGFTEAFF.

This clonotype was found once. The J gene is TRBJ1-6, the V gene TRBV4-1; weak D call: TRBD1 (5 bases). Trimming removed 4 bases at V and 8 bases at J, with 15 bases between. The CDR3 has 15 amino acids. Germline values: CDR1 MGHRA, CDR2 YSYEKL. The CDR3 loop reads CASSLEGPGDSPLHF. CDR3 DNA: TGCGCCAGCAGCCTAGAAGGTCCGGGGGATTCACCCCTCCACTTT.

This clonotype was detected a few times. The chain uses TRBV20-1 and TRBJ2-7; no clear D. This CDR3 contains 14 residues. In germline, CDR1 is DFQATT, CDR2 SNEGSKA (reference sequence). The V gene lost 6 bases and the J gene lost 0 bases, with 15 bases spanning the gap. The CDR3, as DNA: TGCAGTGCCCATAATGGCCGGAGCTCCTACGAGCAGTACTTC. This gives the protein CSAHNGRSSYEQYF.

This clonotype was found many times. The chain couples TRBV15 to TRBJ1-1; no firm D call. Germline V gene lookup returns CDR1 LNHNV and CDR2 YYDKDF (reference sequence). The V end lost 3 bases, the J end lost 4 bases, and 15 bases lay between the germline ends. The CDR3 runs 15 residues. The CDR3 nucleotides are TGTGCCACCAGCAGGTGGGCTGTTGAGCGCACTGAAGCTTTCTTT. Residues: CATSRWAVERTEAFF.

The gene calls are TRBV14 and TRBJ1-2; maybe TRBD1 (5 bases). The length of the CDR3 is 14 residues. Germline V gene data show CDR1 as SGHDN and CDR2 as FVKESK. The V and J ends lost 5 bases and 7 bases respectively, with 17 bases between them. CDR3 in DNA: TGTGCCAGCAGCACTCGTTCAGGGTCTGGTGGCTACACCTTC. Protein: CASSTRSGSGGYTF.

This clonotype has only one observation. The chain uses TRBV12-3 or TRBV12-4 and TRBJ2-7; D remains unclear. Trimming left V 6 bases short and J 0 bases short, with 9 bases between. This CDR3 has 13 residues. CDR3 DNA sequence: TGTGCCAGCAGGCCGGACGGCTCCTACGAGCAGTACTTC. Translation: CASRPDGSYEQYF.

This sequence joins TRBV6-2 or TRBV6-3 and TRBJ2-7; perhaps TRBD2 as D (6 bases). Germline V gene sequence: CDR1 MNHEY, CDR2 SVGEGT. The CDR3 consists of 14 residues. V dropped 5 bases and J dropped 0 bases, with 11 bases sitting between them. This chain's CDR3 is CASSHSGVSYEQYF. In nucleotides, the CDR3 is TGTGCCAGCAGTCATAGCGGAGTCTCCTACGAGCAGTACTTC.

This clonotype showed up many times. This chain uses TRBV28 with TRBJ2-4, with D perhaps TRBD2 (5 bases). The CDR3 is 16 residues long. Germline assignment: CDR1 MDHEN and CDR2 SYDVKM. V lost 8 bases and J lost 0, with 17 bases in between. In DNA form, the CDR3 reads TGTGCCAGCGGGAGACCCGTAATTCTAGCCAAAAACATTCAGTACTTC. Translating it yields CASGRPVILAKNIQYF.

This chain links TRBV11-2 with TRBJ1-2; the D is unclear. Germline V CDR1 and CDR2: SGHAT, FQNNGV. The CDR3 length is 14 residues. V was pared by 0 bases and J by 5 bases, with 10 bases between. This chain's CDR3 is CASSLDKGGYGYTF. In DNA, the CDR3 is TGTGCCAGCAGCTTAGATAAGGGAGGATATGGCTACACCTTC.

The V and J genes are TRBV6-1 and TRBJ2-7, with 7 bases identical to TRBD2. The CDR3 contains 14 residues. Per the germline V gene, CDR1 is MNHNS and CDR2 is SASEGT. Losses at the gene ends were 6 bases for V and 5 bases for J; bases not matched to a gene: 10. CDR3 protein: CASRRDYRSNEQYF. CDR3 nucleotides: TGTGCCAGCAGGCGGGACTATCGAAGCAACGAGCAGTACTTC.

The gene calls are TRBV27 and TRBJ2-7; 7 nucleotides match TRBD1. This CDR3 is 14 amino acids long. V lost 5 bases to trimming and J lost 5 bases; unmatched junction nucleotides: 9. Germline V CDR1 and CDR2: MNHEY, SMNVEV (reference sequence). The CDR3 protein is CASSNLRQGHEQYF. For the CDR3, the DNA is TGTGCCAGCAGTAACCTACGACAGGGTCACGAGCAGTACTTC.

This clonotype was counted a few times. The J gene is TRBJ2-2, the V gene TRBV28, with a weak D call TRBD2 (5 bases). V was cut by 6 bases and J by 4 bases, with 12 bases left in between. This CDR3 is built from 14 residues. Germline-derived CDR1 and CDR2 are MDHEN and SYDVKM. The CDR3 DNA sequence: TGTGCCAGCAGCCCCCGTCGGGGCACCGGGGAGCTGTTTTTT. Protein sequence: CASSPRRGTGELFF. The full variable domain, with the rest looked up from reference TRBV28 and TRBJ2-2, is DVKVTQSSRYLVKRTGEKVFLECVQDMDHENMFWYRQDPGLGLRLIYFSYDVKMKEKGDIPEGYSVSREKKERFSLILESASTNQTSMYLCASSPRRGTGELFFGEGSRLTVL.

The rearrangement joins TRBV12-5 to TRBJ1-2; D is undetermined. This CDR3 spans 13 amino acids. The V end was cut by 7 bases, the J end by 8 bases, with 17 bases between. In germline, CDR1 is LGHNT, CDR2 FRNRAP. This chain's CDR3 is CASAPPDSRGYTF. In DNA form, the CDR3 reads TGTGCTAGTGCCCCACCCGATTCACGGGGCTACACCTTC. The complete variable domain, with remaining parts taken from reference TRBV12-5 and TRBJ1-2, reads DARVTQTPRHKVTEMGQEVTMRCQPILGHNTVFWYRQTMMQGLELLAYFRNRAPLDDSGMPKDRFSAEMPDATLATLKIQPSEPRDSAVYFCASAPPDSRGYTFGSGTRLTVV.

Only a few counts were recorded for this clonotype. The chain recombines TRBV5-1 with TRBJ2-1; 12 nucleotides match TRBD2. CDR1 is SGHRS and CDR2 is YFSETQ in the germline V gene. CDR3 size: 18 residues. After removal of 0 bases from V and 3 bases from J, the junction contained 7 bases not matched to a gene. CDR3 region: CASSLALAGGAFYNEQFF. In DNA form, the CDR3 reads TGCGCCAGCAGCTTGGCGCTAGCGGGAGGGGCTTTCTACAATGAGCAGTTCTTC.

This clonotype was detected many times. V usage is TRBV3-1 and J usage is TRBJ2-7; possibly TRBD2 for D (6 bases). Trimming cost V 0 bases and J 6 bases, with 15 bases left between them. The CDR3 is 15 amino acids. Looked up from germline, CDR1 is LGHDT and CDR2 is YNNKEL (reference sequence). The CDR3 here is CASSQDLVVGGEQYF. For the CDR3, the DNA is TGTGCCAGCAGCCAAGATCTTGTTGTGGGAGGCGAGCAGTACTTC.